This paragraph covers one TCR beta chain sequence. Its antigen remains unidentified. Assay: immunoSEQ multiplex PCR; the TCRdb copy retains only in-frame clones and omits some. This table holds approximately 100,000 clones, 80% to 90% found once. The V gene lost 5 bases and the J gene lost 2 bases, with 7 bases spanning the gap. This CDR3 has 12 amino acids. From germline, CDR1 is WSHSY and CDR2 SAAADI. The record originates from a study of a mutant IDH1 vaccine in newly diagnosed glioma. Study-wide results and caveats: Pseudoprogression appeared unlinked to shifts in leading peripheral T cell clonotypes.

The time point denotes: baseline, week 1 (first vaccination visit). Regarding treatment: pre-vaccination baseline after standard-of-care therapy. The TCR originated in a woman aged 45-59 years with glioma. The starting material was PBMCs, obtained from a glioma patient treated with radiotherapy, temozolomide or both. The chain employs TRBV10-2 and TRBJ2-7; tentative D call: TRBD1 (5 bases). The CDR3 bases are TGCGCCAGCAGTCCAGGGCCCTACGAGCAGTACTTC. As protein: CASSPGPYEQYF.